Sequencing of this T cell receptor (beta chain) was carried out in a study of blood T cells in healthy people across ages (dated by TCRdb to about 2015). Study-wide context: In model experiments, template switching captured roughly one uniquely barcoded TCR beta cDNA molecule for every two T cells. Using deep sequencing normalized with unique cDNA molecular identifiers, the study measured how TCR beta repertoire diversity changes with age. The donors were divided into four age groups: young (average around 16 years), middle-aged (about 39), aged (roughly 60) and long-lived (about 80). The study analyzed two additional independent replicas of 1 million unique cDNA reads from the same blood draw for two donors, one aged 18 to 30 and one aged 80 or older. Donors of different ages were randomly distributed across sequencing lanes to avoid experimental bias.

Donors were 39 systemically healthy Caucasian individuals from Russia aged roughly 6 to 100 years. Each donor gave about 9.8 milliliters of peripheral blood, drawn into EDTA-treated Vacutainer tubes. PBMCs were isolated by Ficoll-Paque density-gradient centrifugation, with at least 6.5 million obtained per sample. Trizol reagent was used to extract total RNA from PBMCs, with at least 6 micrograms per sample. For every donor, flow cytometry on a PBMC aliquot measured the percentage of naive CD45RAhigh/CD27high T cells. Library preparation employed 5' RACE. Data came from an Illumina HiSeq 2500. A second PCR of roughly 6 to 12 cycles was run with a J-beta primer mix and a sample-barcoded 5' primer. A unique molecular identifier was introduced onto each TCR beta cDNA molecule by a template-switch 5' adaptor carrying 12 random nucleotides. Each sample yielded at least 2.5 million CDR3-containing paired-end reads. All of the RNA was converted into first-strand cDNA using the Mint cDNA synthesis kit, with a TRBC-specific oligonucleotide serving as the primer. Following uracil-DNA glycosylase treatment, all cDNA underwent a first 18-cycle PCR with the universal primers M1SS and BC2_uni_R. From the authors' description of their analysis: For normalization, 1 million high-quality reads were randomly selected from each sample, with every read carrying a distinct molecular identifier. Instead of being binned into consensus sequences, reads that shared molecular identifiers were thrown out. CDR3 identification, clonotype clustering and error correction used MiTCR with a Q25 quality threshold and the strictest error-elimination algorithm. A nonparametric unseen species model with Euler transformation was used to estimate a lower bound on total TCR beta diversity. TCRdb cleaned the public reads at Q25 with fastp, built clones with MiXCR and kept in-frame beta chains. Rows are combined by CDR3 protein, so each entry shows the most common genes and DNA. The V and J calls, along with clone size, are taken from TCRdb and not from the paper's own processing. The sample data list 1,500,000 or so distinct CDR3 sequences, and approximately 42% of these were observed just once. Clones ranked in the top ten supply just over 4% of the sample.

As to this clonotype: Its cognate antigen has yet to be identified. No base quality values were provided; no much bigger clone lies one nucleotide off.

Paper-wide results and their limitations: The percentage of naive T cells measured by flow cytometry correlated strongly with observed TCR beta diversity. Observed TCR beta diversity per million T cells fell roughly linearly with age, and a significant reduction was already apparent by age roughly 40. Compared with the aged group, the long-lived group had more naive CD4+ T cells, fewer expanded clones and increased TCR diversity, suggesting age selection. The CMV infection status of donors was not known, potentially confounding age-related changes in expanded clonotypes. Estimates of total diversity based on one million sequenced T cells were regarded as lower bounds and as underestimates. Bulk unsorted PBMC profiling prevented conclusive comparison of naive and antigen-experienced compartments.

Spanning cysteine to phenylalanine, the CDR3 consists of 14 amino acids. The only DNA kept is the CDR3, 42 bases in frame from the first base. V is pruned by 8 bases and J by 2 bases, leaving 7 bases of the junction without a gene match. Reading the germline V gene gives CDR1 MGHRA and CDR2 YSYEKL. In this chain, TRBV4-1 is recombined with TRBJ2-3, and TRBD1 matches 7 of the central bases. Source material: blood. The sequence derives from a woman under 30 in good health. The bases read TGCGCCAGCCGGATGGGACAGAACACAGATACGCAGTATTTT. This is translated as CASRMGQNTDTQYF.